This TCR beta chain comes out of a study of shared clonotypes between healthy human individuals. CDR3 size: 16 residues. Per the germline V gene, CDR1 is SGHTA and CDR2 is FQGNSA. V lost 5 bases and J lost 4; bases outside the gene matches: 9. It was 200 ng DNA, about 30,000 T cell genomes, that sorted-subset replicate PCRs used. The data were produced by immunoSEQ multiplex PCR, yet TCRdb's version contains in-frame clones alone and is incomplete. This table holds 1.4 million to 1.5 million clones, around 97% found once. General study findings and limits: Unshared clonotypes carried lower generation probabilities than those common to all four donors. Sequencing depth was predicted to influence how clonotypes are shared among donors.

Concerning this clone itself: The antigen is undetermined.

Material: naive CD4+ T cells sorted from blood. Subset meaning: CD45RA+ positively selected. The chain joins TRBV7-2 to TRBJ2-5; 11 bases match TRBD2. The clonotype comes from a man aged 25 to 45 in good health. The CDR3 loop reads CASSRSSGRAGETQYF. The CDR3 region has the DNA TGTGCCAGCAGCCGGAGTAGCGGGAGGGCCGGAGAGACCCAGTACTTC. Drawing the rest from reference TRBV7-2 and TRBJ2-5, the complete variable domain is GAGVSQSPSNKVTEKGKDVELRCDPISGHTALYWYRQSLGQGLEFLIYFQGNSAPDKSGLPSDRFSAERTGGSVSTLTIQRTQQEDSAVYLCASSRSSGRAGETQYFGPGTRLLVL.